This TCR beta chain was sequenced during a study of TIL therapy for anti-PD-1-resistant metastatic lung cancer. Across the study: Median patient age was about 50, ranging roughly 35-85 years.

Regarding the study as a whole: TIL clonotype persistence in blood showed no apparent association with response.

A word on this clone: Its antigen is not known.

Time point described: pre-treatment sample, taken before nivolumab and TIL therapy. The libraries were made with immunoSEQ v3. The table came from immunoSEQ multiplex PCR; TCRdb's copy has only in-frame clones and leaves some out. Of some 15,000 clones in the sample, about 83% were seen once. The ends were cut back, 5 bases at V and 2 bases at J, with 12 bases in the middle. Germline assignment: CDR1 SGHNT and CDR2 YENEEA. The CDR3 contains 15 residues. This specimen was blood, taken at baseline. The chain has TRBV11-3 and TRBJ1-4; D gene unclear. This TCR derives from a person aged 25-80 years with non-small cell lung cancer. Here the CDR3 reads CASSHDWRTNEKLFF. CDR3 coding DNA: TGTGCCAGCAGCCACGATTGGCGCACTAATGAAAAACTGTTTTTT.